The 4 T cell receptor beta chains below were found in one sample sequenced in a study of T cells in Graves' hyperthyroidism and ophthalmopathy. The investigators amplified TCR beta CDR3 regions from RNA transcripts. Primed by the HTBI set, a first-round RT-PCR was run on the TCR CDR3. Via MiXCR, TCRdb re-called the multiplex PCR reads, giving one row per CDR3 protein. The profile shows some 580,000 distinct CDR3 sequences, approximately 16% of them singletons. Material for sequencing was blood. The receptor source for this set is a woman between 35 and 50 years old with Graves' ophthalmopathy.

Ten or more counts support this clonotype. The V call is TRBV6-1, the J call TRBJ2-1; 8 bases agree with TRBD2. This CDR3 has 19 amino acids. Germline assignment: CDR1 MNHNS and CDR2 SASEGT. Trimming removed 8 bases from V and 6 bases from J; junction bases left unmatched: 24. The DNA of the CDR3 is TGTGCCAGCCACATGCGACGGGAGGGCCTTGCAAACCGGGCCAATGAGCAGTTCTTC. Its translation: CASHMRREGLANRANEQFF.

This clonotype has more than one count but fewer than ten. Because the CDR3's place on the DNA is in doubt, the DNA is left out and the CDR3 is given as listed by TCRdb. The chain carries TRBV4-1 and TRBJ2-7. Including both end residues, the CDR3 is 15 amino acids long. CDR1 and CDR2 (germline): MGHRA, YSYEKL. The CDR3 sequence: CASSQVLAQVYEQYF.

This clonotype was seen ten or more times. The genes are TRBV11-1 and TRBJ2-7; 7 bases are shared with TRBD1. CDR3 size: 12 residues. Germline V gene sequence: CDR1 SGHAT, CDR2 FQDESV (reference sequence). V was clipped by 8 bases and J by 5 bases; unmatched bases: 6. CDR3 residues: CASGADRDEQYF. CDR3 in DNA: TGTGCCAGCGGAGCAGACAGGGACGAGCAGTACTTC.

The CDR3 nucleotides read TGTGCCAGCAGCGGCTGGGGTACAGGATCTGGGGCCAACGTCCTGACTTTC. Protein product: CASSGWGTGSGANVLTF. The chain joins TRBV3-1 to TRBJ2-6, with D possibly being TRBD1 (5 bases). Germline V gene sequence: CDR1 LGHDT, CDR2 YNNKEL (reference sequence). V lost 5 bases and J 1 base, leaving 15 bases between the germline ends. The CDR3 contains 17 residues. The complete variable domain, with remaining parts taken from reference TRBV3-1 and TRBJ2-6, reads DTAVSQTPKYLVTQMGNDKSIKCEQNLGHDTMYWYKQDSKKFLKIMFSYNNKELIINETVPNRFSPKSPDKAHLNLHINSLELGDSAVYFCASSGWGTGSGANVLTFGAGSRLTVL.